The 17 T cell receptor beta chains given below trace back to one sample, sequenced in a study of T cells in Graves' hyperthyroidism and ophthalmopathy (dated by TCRdb to between 2017 and 2020). The method was multiplex PCR. TCRdb lists the instrument as Illumina HiSeq 2000. TCR beta CDR3 regions were amplified from RNA transcripts. The TCR CDR3 was subjected to a first round of RT-PCR using the HTBI primer set and the Qiagen OneStep RT-PCR kit. The public reads were reprocessed in TCRdb via fastp at Q25 and MiXCR, keeping in-frame beta chains. Duplicate CDR3 protein sequences are folded into a single record with the most common DNA and genes. The sample has around 570,000 distinct CDR3 sequences on record, just under 20% of them singletons. The ten largest clones take up around 50% of the sample. Sequencing input: blood. The receptors were gathered from a man aged 35 to 55 with Graves' ophthalmopathy.

The chain has TRBV5-4 and TRBJ2-5; either TRBD1 or TRBD2 may supply D (5 bases each). The CDR3 is 14 residues long. Trimming removed 1 base at V and 5 bases at J, with 12 bases between. Germline values: CDR1 SGHNT, CDR2 YYREEE (reference sequence). The CDR3 is CASSLWGPWETQYF. The CDR3 DNA reads TGTGCCAGCAGCTTGTGGGGACCTTGGGAGACCCAGTACTTC.

The chain combines TRBV5-1 with TRBJ2-7, with D perhaps TRBD2 (6 bases). V dropped 0 bases and J dropped 2 bases, with 12 bases sitting between them. Per the germline V gene, CDR1 is SGHRS and CDR2 is YFSETQ. This CDR3 comprises 15 residues. The CDR3 nucleotides read TGCGCCAGCAGCTTGGCCGGGGGTGCGACCTACGAGCAGTACTTC. It codes for CASSLAGGATYEQYF.

This chain uses TRBV30 with TRBJ2-5; D gene uncertain. The length of the CDR3 is 13 residues. The germline V gene has CDR1 GTSNPN and CDR2 SVGIG (reference sequence). The V gene lost 2 bases and the J gene lost 1 base, with 8 bases spanning the gap. In DNA form, the CDR3 reads TGTGCCTGGAGTAGGTTGCTCCAAGAGACCCAGTACTTC. Translation: CAWSRLLQETQYF.

The chain has TRBV28 and TRBJ1-1; no clear D gene. Trimming left V 2 bases short and J 5 bases short, with 9 bases between. The CDR3 covers 13 residues. In germline, CDR1 is MDHEN, CDR2 SYDVKM. The CDR3 here is CASSLAKATEAFF. The CDR3 DNA reads as TGTGCCAGCAGTTTAGCCAAGGCTACTGAAGCTTTCTTT.

A few counts support this clonotype. The rearrangement uses TRBV7-2 and TRBJ2-2; no firm D call. The V gene's germline CDR1 is SGHTA and CDR2 FQGNSA. V shed 5 bases and J shed 3 bases, with 7 bases lying between them. This CDR3 has 13 amino acids. The CDR3 sequence: CASSHIDTGELFF. CDR3 in DNA: TGTGCCAGCAGCCACATAGACACCGGGGAGCTGTTTTTT.

This clonotype was counted a few times. The rearrangement links TRBV20-1 to TRBJ1-6; no clear D gene. The CDR3 totals 15 residues. V was pared by 2 bases and J by 6 bases, with 14 bases between. CDR1 is DFQATT and CDR2 is SNEGSKA in the germline V gene (reference sequence). Here the CDR3 reads CSARLISGGNSPLHF. The CDR3 DNA reads as TGCAGTGCTAGATTGATCTCCGGTGGTAATTCACCCCTCCACTTT.

This clonotype was observed many times. The chain has TRBV20-1 and TRBJ1-1, with 7 positions matching TRBD1. The J segment lost 7 bases and the V segment lost 0 bases, leaving 5 bases of the junction unmatched. The germline V gene encodes CDR1 DFQATT and CDR2 SNEGSKA (reference sequence). The CDR3 has 13 residues. CDR3 coding DNA: TGCAGTGCTAGAGAAAGGGGGCTGGGTGAAGCTTTCTTT. It is translated as CSARERGLGEAFF.

The chain is built from TRBV3-1 and TRBJ1-2; D ambiguous. Germline V gene lookup returns CDR1 LGHDT and CDR2 YNNKEL (reference sequence). The CDR3 contains 14 residues. The V and J ends lost 1 base and 13 bases respectively, with 19 bases between them. CDR3 residues: CASSQGFSSQWGTF. The DNA of the CDR3 is TGTGCCAGCAGCCAAGGGTTCAGCTCCCAATGGGGCACCTTC.

The V call is TRBV20-1, the J call TRBJ2-2; D tentatively reads TRBD1 or TRBD2 (7 bases each). Deletions cut 4 bases from V and 7 bases from J, with 16 bases between. Per germline, CDR1 DFQATT and CDR2 SNEGSKA (reference sequence). CDR3 length: 14 residues. CDR3 DNA sequence: TGCAGTGCTACGGGGGGAGGGGGCGGCGGGGAGCTGTTTTTT. It encodes CSATGGGGGGELFF.

This clonotype was seen a few times. V gene TRBV6-2 or TRBV6-3 combines with J gene TRBJ2-7, with TRBD2 identical over 7 bases. Germline CDR1 and CDR2: MNHEY and SVGEGT. The junction had 11 bases not matched to a gene; V was cut back by 8 bases and J by 4 bases. The CDR3 totals 14 residues. The CDR3 protein is CASRNTGGAYEQYF. The CDR3 DNA follows: TGTGCCAGCCGCAATACGGGGGGAGCTTACGAGCAGTACTTC.

The chain recombines TRBV5-1 with TRBJ2-7, with 7 nucleotides matching TRBD1. The CDR3 covers 15 residues. Germline CDR1 is SGHRS and CDR2 is YFSETQ. With V trimmed by 0 bases and J by 3 bases, 6 bases remained unmatched. For the CDR3, the DNA is TGCGCCAGCAGCTTGGCGGACAGGACGAACTACGAGCAGTACTTC. Its protein is CASSLADRTNYEQYF.

This clonotype turned up a few times. The genes are TRBV27 and TRBJ1-4, with 9 nucleotides matching TRBD1. Germline V gene sequence: CDR1 MNHEY, CDR2 SMNVEV (reference sequence). The CDR3 runs 15 residues. V lost 4 bases and J lost 5; bases outside the gene matches: 5. The CDR3 DNA follows: TGTGCCAGCAGTTACCTCGGGACAGGGAATGAAAAACTGTTTTTT. Translation gives CASSYLGTGNEKLFF. Full variable domain (missing parts from reference TRBV27 and TRBJ1-4): EAQVTQNPRYLITVTGKKLTVTCSQNMNHEYMSWYRQDPGLGLRQIYYSMNVEVTDKGDVPEGYKVSRKEKRNFPLILESPSPNQTSLYFCASSYLGTGNEKLFFGSGTQLSVL.

The CDR3 sequence is CASGSGLAGETQYF. CDR3 coding DNA: TGCGCCAGCGGCTCTGGACTAGCGGGAGAGACCCAGTACTTC. The chain has TRBV5-1 and TRBJ2-5; 11 bases match TRBD2. With 7 bases clipped from V and 4 bases from J, the junction kept 6 bases outside the gene matches. The CDR3 is 14 residues long. CDR1 is SGHRS and CDR2 is YFSETQ in the germline V gene.

This clonotype appeared a few times. V gene TRBV27 combines with J gene TRBJ2-3, with D possibly being TRBD1 or TRBD2 (5 bases each). V lost 9 bases and J lost 1, with 20 bases in between. This CDR3 comprises 16 residues. Germline V gene lookup returns CDR1 MNHEY and CDR2 SMNVEV (reference sequence). The CDR3 DNA is TGTGCCAGTGCTAGGGGACCTCTGATTCGCACAGATACGCAGTATTTT. Encoded protein: CASARGPLIRTDTQYF.

The V and J genes are TRBV30 and TRBJ1-2; the D gene is possibly TRBD1 (5 bases). The V gene lost 2 bases and the J gene lost 5 bases, with 18 bases spanning the gap. The CDR3 length is 15 residues. From germline, CDR1 is GTSNPN and CDR2 SVGIG (reference sequence). CDR3: CAWSPSRASRYGYTF. The CDR3, as DNA: TGTGCCTGGAGTCCAAGCAGGGCCTCCAGGTATGGCTACACCTTC.

The chain couples TRBV5-6 to TRBJ1-2; D is possibly TRBD1 (5 bases). Looked up from germline, CDR1 is SGHDT and CDR2 is YYEEEE. Trimming took 0 bases from V and 2 from J, leaving 11 bases between them. The CDR3 has 15 residues. CDR3: CASSLAPGQNYGYTF. As DNA, the CDR3 is TGTGCCAGCAGCTTGGCCCCAGGGCAGAACTATGGCTACACCTTC.

In regard to this clonotype: This may be a read error: a much more frequent sequence differs by one nucleotide. The chain uses TRBV28 and TRBJ1-1, with TRBD1 matching over 7 bases. The CDR3 has 14 amino acids. Germline lookup yields CDR1 MDHEN and CDR2 SYDVKM. J was trimmed by 5 bases and V by 5 bases; bases with no gene match: 8. This chain's CDR3 is CASSPTTGWTEAFF. The CDR3 coding sequence is TGTGCCAGCAGTCCAACGACAGGGTGGACTGAAGCTTTCTTT. The full variable domain, in which reference TRBV28 and TRBJ1-1 provide the parts outside the CDR3, is DVKVTQSSRYLVKRTGEKVFLECVQDMDHENMFWYRQDPGLGLRLIYFSYDVKMKEKGDIPEGYSVSREKKERFSLILESASTNQTSMYLCASSPTTGWTEAFFGQGTRLTVV.